The rows below give T cell receptor beta chains drawn from one sample of a study of OX40 agonist ivuxolimab in advanced cancers. Generated by immunoSEQ multiplex PCR, the TCRdb table keeps only in-frame clones and is missing some. The data contain 45,000 or so clones, around nine tenths of them singletons. Specimen: CD4+ or CD8+ T cells sorted from blood, collected in a trial of the OX40 agonist ivuxolimab. Receptors originate from an adult with an advanced solid tumor such as melanoma, head and neck, liver or kidney cancer. The CDR3 runs from the conserved cysteine through the conserved F or W. Each record gives: clone size, V gene, D gene, J gene, CDR3 protein, CDR3 DNA. D genes are given only for firm matches. Rows may omit the clone size; those that give it use once, few, many or a size class.

clone_size: NA
v_call: TRBV4-1
d_call: NA
j_call: TRBJ1-1
cdr3_aa: CASSLWVNTEAFF
cdr3_nt: TGCGCCAGCAGCCTTTGGGTGAACACTGAAGCTTTCTTT

clone_size: NA
v_call: TRBV5-1
d_call: NA
j_call: TRBJ2-1
cdr3_aa: CASYPLGLSYNEQFF
cdr3_nt: TGCGCCAGCTATCCCCTAGGATTGTCCTACAATGAGCAGTTCTTC

clone_size: once
v_call: TRBV27
d_call: TRBD2
j_call: TRBJ2-1
cdr3_aa: CASSLSSTSGRGEQFF
cdr3_nt: TGTGCCAGCAGTTTATCTTCGACTAGCGGGAGGGGTGAGCAGTTCTTC

clone_size: NA
v_call: TRBV14
d_call: TRBD2
j_call: TRBJ2-1
cdr3_aa: CASSQAMGLAGSEQFF
cdr3_nt: TGTGCCAGCAGCCAAGCCATGGGACTAGCGGGGAGTGAGCAGTTCTTC

clone_size: NA
v_call: TRBV5-1
d_call: NA
j_call: TRBJ1-2
cdr3_aa: CASSLGSSYGYTF
cdr3_nt: TGCGCCAGCAGCTTGGGTTCCAGCTATGGCTACACCTTC

clone_size: NA
v_call: TRBV18
d_call: TRBD2
j_call: TRBJ2-2
cdr3_aa: CASSPRASGRAGTGELFF
cdr3_nt: TGTGCCAGCTCACCACGAGCTAGCGGGAGGGCCGGCACCGGGGAGCTGTTTTTT

clone_size: NA
v_call: TRBV6-5
d_call: NA
j_call: TRBJ2-4
cdr3_aa: CASSYSQGKNIQYF
cdr3_nt: TGTGCCAGCAGTTATTCTCAGGGGAAAAACATTCAGTACTTC

clone_size: NA
v_call: TRBV30
d_call: NA
j_call: TRBJ1-5
cdr3_aa: CAWSQGNQPQHF
cdr3_nt: TGTGCCTGGAGTCAGGGGAATCAGCCCCAGCATTTT

clone_size: NA
v_call: TRBV2
d_call: TRBD2
j_call: TRBJ2-3
cdr3_aa: CASSKLAGISTDTQYF
cdr3_nt: TGTGCCAGCAGCAAACTAGCGGGAATTAGCACAGATACGCAGTATTTT

clone_size: NA
v_call: TRBV7-9
d_call: TRBD1
j_call: TRBJ2-7
cdr3_aa: CASSLATGGRSYEQYF
cdr3_nt: TGTGCCAGCAGCTTAGCGACAGGGGGCAGGTCCTACGAGCAGTACTTC

clone_size: once
v_call: TRBV6-6
d_call: NA
j_call: TRBJ1-5
cdr3_aa: CASSYSASNQPQHF
cdr3_nt: TGTGCCAGCAGTTACTCGGCAAGCAATCAGCCCCAGCATTTT

clone_size: NA
v_call: TRBV29-1
d_call: TRBD1
j_call: TRBJ1-2
cdr3_aa: CSVEGPDRTIYTF
cdr3_nt: TGCAGCGTTGAAGGGCCGGACAGGACGATCTACACCTTC

clone_size: few
v_call: TRBV28
d_call: NA
j_call: TRBJ1-1
cdr3_aa: CASSRTGNTEAFF
cdr3_nt: TGTGCCAGCAGCCGGACGGGGAACACTGAAGCTTTCTTT

clone_size: NA
v_call: TRBV5-1
d_call: NA
j_call: TRBJ2-1
cdr3_aa: CASSPPGLPRWGNEQFF
cdr3_nt: TGCGCCAGCAGCCCCCCGGGACTGCCGCGATGGGGCAATGAGCAGTTCTTC

clone_size: NA
v_call: TRBV19
d_call: NA
j_call: TRBJ1-4
cdr3_aa: CASSFLRAKLFF
cdr3_nt: TGTGCCAGTTCCTTTCTACGCGCAAAACTGTTTTTT

clone_size: NA
v_call: TRBV15
d_call: TRBD2
j_call: TRBJ2-7
cdr3_aa: CATRDVGLATYEQYF
cdr3_nt: TGTGCCACCAGGGATGTCGGACTAGCGACTTACGAGCAGTACTTC

clone_size: NA
v_call: TRBV6-1
d_call: NA
j_call: TRBJ2-7
cdr3_aa: CASSERIWGQGRYEQYF
cdr3_nt: TGTGCCAGCAGTGAAAGGATTTGGGGCCAAGGAAGGTACGAGCAGTACTTC

clone_size: NA
v_call: TRBV6-1
d_call: TRBD1
j_call: TRBJ1-2
cdr3_aa: CASSVGQGRLYGYTF
cdr3_nt: TGTGCCAGCAGTGTCGGACAGGGGCGACTGTATGGCTACACCTTC

clone_size: NA
v_call: TRBV6-5
d_call: NA
j_call: TRBJ2-3
cdr3_aa: CASSSRETGTDTQYF
cdr3_nt: TGTGCCAGCAGTTCCCGGGAGACTGGCACAGATACGCAGTATTTT

clone_size: few
v_call: TRBV6-1
d_call: NA
j_call: TRBJ1-1
cdr3_aa: CASTDNMNTEAFF
cdr3_nt: TGTGCCAGCACAGATAACATGAACACTGAAGCTTTCTTT

clone_size: NA
v_call: TRBV5-1
d_call: TRBD1
j_call: TRBJ2-3
cdr3_aa: CASSKDRDRGTDTQYF
cdr3_nt: TGCGCCAGCAGCAAAGACCGGGACAGAGGGACAGATACGCAGTATTTT

clone_size: few
v_call: TRBV19
d_call: TRBD1
j_call: TRBJ2-7
cdr3_aa: CASSRRQGKDYEQYF
cdr3_nt: TGTGCCAGTAGTAGACGACAGGGCAAGGACTACGAGCAGTACTTC

clone_size: NA
v_call: TRBV5-5
d_call: NA
j_call: TRBJ2-2
cdr3_aa: CASSLNYGRNTGELFF
cdr3_nt: TGTGCCAGCAGCTTGAACTACGGGAGGAACACCGGGGAGCTGTTTTTT

clone_size: NA
v_call: TRBV6-1
d_call: TRBD1
j_call: TRBJ1-4
cdr3_aa: CASTPGQGANEKLFF
cdr3_nt: TGTGCCAGCACTCCCGGACAGGGGGCTAACGAAAAACTGTTTTTT

clone_size: NA
v_call: TRBV7-6
d_call: TRBD2
j_call: TRBJ2-3
cdr3_aa: CASSLLAGKTDTQYF
cdr3_nt: TGTGCCAGCAGCTTACTAGCGGGAAAAACAGATACGCAGTATTTT

clone_size: NA
v_call: TRBV4-2
d_call: NA
j_call: TRBJ1-5
cdr3_aa: CASSQERYSNQPQHF
cdr3_nt: TGTGCCAGCAGCCAGGAGAGGTATAGCAATCAGCCCCAGCATTTT

clone_size: NA
v_call: TRBV5-1
d_call: NA
j_call: TRBJ2-5
cdr3_aa: CASSLAPLAASETQYF
cdr3_nt: TGCGCCAGCAGCTTGGCCCCGTTAGCGGCCTCAGAGACCCAGTACTTC

clone_size: NA
v_call: TRBV18
d_call: NA
j_call: TRBJ1-1
cdr3_aa: CASSPLIPQGNTEAFF
cdr3_nt: TGTGCCAGCTCACCATTAATCCCCCAGGGGAATACTGAAGCTTTCTTT

clone_size: NA
v_call: TRBV29-1
d_call: NA
j_call: TRBJ1-2
cdr3_aa: CSVDRVGEGYTF
cdr3_nt: TGCAGCGTTGATCGGGTCGGAGAGGGCTACACCTTC

clone_size: once
v_call: TRBV5-1
d_call: TRBD1
j_call: TRBJ2-7
cdr3_aa: CASSSGTGASYEQYF
cdr3_nt: TGCGCCAGCAGCTCTGGGACAGGGGCGTCCTACGAGCAGTACTTC

clone_size: NA
v_call: TRBV29-1
d_call: NA
j_call: TRBJ2-5
cdr3_aa: CSVEHSQETQYF
cdr3_nt: TGCAGCGTTGAACACAGCCAAGAGACCCAGTACTTC